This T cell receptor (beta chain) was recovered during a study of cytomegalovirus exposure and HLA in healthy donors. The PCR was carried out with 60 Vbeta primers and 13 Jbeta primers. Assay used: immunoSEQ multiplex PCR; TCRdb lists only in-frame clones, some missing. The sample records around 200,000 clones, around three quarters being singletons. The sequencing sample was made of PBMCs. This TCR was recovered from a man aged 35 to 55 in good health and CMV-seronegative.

CDR3 sequence: CASSFLTGTDTQYF. As DNA, the CDR3 is TGTGCCAGCAGCTTTCTCACAGGCACAGATACGCAGTATTTT. This chain joins TRBV5-6 and TRBJ2-3; D not certain. The V gene lost 2 bases and the J gene lost 1 base, with 8 bases spanning the gap. CDR1 is SGHDT and CDR2 is YYEEEE in the germline V gene. The CDR3 loop spans 14 amino acids.